This T cell receptor (beta chain) comes out of a study of T cell responses to AZD1222 COVID-19 vaccine. As for the study in general: Second doses that came at about 4 or about 12 weeks were put together. Study-level results: As reported, nearly half of all spike-specific TCRs target variant regions that are unmutated. Only after the peak T cell response were repertoires sampled. It should be noted that donors were predominantly white British and more often female, and clonal diversity was possibly underestimated.

In germline, CDR1 is SGDLS, CDR2 YYNGEE. The trim removed 4 bases at V and 9 bases at J, leaving 16 bases unmatched. The CDR3 runs 17 residues. The protocol was immunoSEQ multiplex PCR, while the TCRdb copy is restricted to in-frame clones and leaves out a portion. Of 95,000 to 150,000 clones listed, 92% are singletons. In the case of this clone: The antigen remains unidentified.

The specimen was peripheral blood, collected on day 0 of AZD1222 vaccination. This clonotype was obtained from an adult in good health. V is TRBV9 and J is TRBJ1-1, with 12 bases that match TRBD1. The CDR3 sequence is CASSPRDRGRVGRQAFF. The CDR3 coding sequence is TGTGCCAGCAGCCCCCGGGACAGGGGGCGCGTGGGTCGTCAAGCTTTCTTT. Supplemented by reference TRBV9 and TRBJ1-1, the full variable domain reads DSGVTQTPKHLITATGQRVTLRCSPRSGDLSVYWYQQSLDQGLQFLIQYYNGEERAKGNILERFSAQQFPDLHSELNLSSLELGDSALYFCASSPRDRGRVGRQAFFGQGTRLTVV.